This TCR beta chain is drawn from a study of T cell responses to AZD1222 COVID-19 vaccine. The repertoire was sequenced with immunoSEQ multiplex PCR; TCRdb's copy has only in-frame clones and lacks some. This table has about 120,000 clones, roughly 91% appearing once. Germline values: CDR1 SGHDT, CDR2 YYEEEE. V was trimmed by 3 bases and J by 2 bases, leaving 3 bases between them. The CDR3 totals 11 residues. Here the sequenced sample was peripheral blood, taken 28 days after the second AZD1222 dose. This TCR was recovered from an adult who received the AZD1222 COVID-19 vaccine. This chain joins TRBV5-6 and TRBJ2-7, with no clear D. The CDR3 reads CASSSAYEQYF. DNA of the CDR3: TGTGCCAGCAGCTCTGCCTACGAGCAGTACTTC. Looking up the rest from reference TRBV5-6 and TRBJ2-7 gives the full variable domain: DAGVTQSPTHLIKTRGQQVTLRCSPKSGHDTVSWYQQALGQGPQFIFQYYEEEERQRGNFPDRFSGHQFPNYSSELNVNALLLGDSALYLCASSSAYEQYFGPGTRLTVT.